These T cell receptor beta chains were read from a single sample in a study of blood T cell repertoires in COVID-19. Profiling relied on immunoSEQ multiplex PCR, and the TCRdb table lists in-frame clones only, not all of them. This table holds 380,000 or so clones, 65% to 90% found once. Sample: peripheral blood. These receptors came from a woman in her sixties with COVID-19, enrolled during active disease. Both conserved end residues are part of each CDR3.

>TRBV9|TRBJ2-5|15
CASSVTSAGGETQYF
>TRBV18|TRBJ2-1|13
CASSPPPEAPTFF
>TRBV5-1|TRBJ1-2|15
CASSQGPGQGYGYTF
>TRBV6-5|TRBJ1-2|14
CASSYFRGSYGYTF
>TRBV6-5|TRBJ1-2|15
CASSSLSTGNYGYTF
>TRBV7-9|TRBJ1-6|15
CASSEPPGQNSPLHF
>TRBV19|TRBJ2-3|14
CASSSRQRTDTQYF
>TRBV18|TRBJ2-1|17
CASSQLGGGVTYNEQFF
>TRBV19|TRBJ1-2|16
CASSPRRQGGEYGYTF
>TRBV18|TRBJ1-6|13
CASSPGQNSPLHF
>TRBV5-1|TRBJ2-1|15
CASSPGLADSNEQFF
>TRBV7-3|TRBJ2-2|17
CASSLMAGGRGTGELFF
>TRBV12-3/TRBV12-4|TRBJ1-2|11
CASRLGNGYTF
>TRBV18|TRBJ1-3|16
CASSPSGQGSGNTIYF
>TRBV5-5|TRBJ1-1|14
CASSPGQGGTEAFF
>TRBV18|TRBJ1-5|15
CASSPSGASDQPQHF
>TRBV6-4|TRBJ2-3|15
CASSDLAGTTDTQYF
>TRBV6-1|TRBJ1-1|13
CASSENPGREAFF
>TRBV6-2/TRBV6-3|TRBJ1-2|17
CASSYVRDRVINYDYTF
>TRBV7-6|TRBJ1-4|13
CASSLSENEKLFF
>TRBV5-5|TRBJ1-2|13
CASSFGGTDGYTF
>TRBV6-1|TRBJ2-6|15
CASSLTGSGANVLTF
>TRBV30|TRBJ1-1|13
CAWDGTQNTEAFF
>TRBV9|TRBJ2-7|15
CASSVSRDRGYEQYF
>TRBV7-2|TRBJ1-3|15
CASSLVPGAGNTIYF
>TRBV20-1|TRBJ1-1|15
CSASDGRTKNTEAFF
>TRBV27|TRBJ1-6|16
CASSLKRAGGNSPLHF
>TRBV11-2|TRBJ2-3|15
CASSFGLAAGDTQYF
>TRBV18|TRBJ1-3|13
CASSYQSGNTIYF
>TRBV19|TRBJ1-5|14
CASSIEDSNQPQHF
>TRBV29-1|TRBJ2-7|11
CSVYRGGEQYF
>TRBV30|TRBJ2-3|13
CAWSVQDTDTQYF
>TRBV5-4|TRBJ2-5|16
CASGRYSAGGHETQYF